Included here is one TCR beta chain sequence, with context. Its matching antigen is unknown. The data derive from a study of tissue T cells after allogeneic stem cell transplantation. Study details: Smaller viable blood or marrow samples skipped sorting for direct DNA extraction. General study results and limits: In patients and mice, blood and spleen missed much of tissue repertoire. Sampling depth was limited, and the cohort was small and clinically varied. TCR repertoires tracked anatomic similarity, regardless of disease or transplant status.

Sequenced by immunoSEQ multiplex PCR; TCRdb stores in-frame clones only, minus some. The profile covers more than 20,000 clones, with less than 95% appearing a single time and roughly 2% taken by the ten largest. The CDR3 contains 16 residues. Germline V gives CDR1 SGDLS, CDR2 YYNGEE. V shed 0 bases, J shed 0 bases, and the junction held 6 bases outside the gene matches. This clonotype was sampled from a male donor at least 60 years old who later had graft-versus-host disease after an allogeneic stem cell transplant. The gene calls are TRBV9 and TRBJ2-7, with TRBD2 matching 7 bases. The sequencing used blood, collected before transplantation. CDR3 region: CASSVEGGGYSYEQYF. CDR3 DNA: TGTGCCAGCAGCGTAGAGGGCGGGGGTTACTCCTACGAGCAGTACTTC. The full variable domain, in which reference TRBV9 and TRBJ2-7 provide the parts outside the CDR3, is DSGVTQTPKHLITATGQRVTLRCSPRSGDLSVYWYQQSLDQGLQFLIQYYNGEERAKGNILERFSAQQFPDLHSELNLSSLELGDSALYFCASSVEGGGYSYEQYFGPGTRLTVT.